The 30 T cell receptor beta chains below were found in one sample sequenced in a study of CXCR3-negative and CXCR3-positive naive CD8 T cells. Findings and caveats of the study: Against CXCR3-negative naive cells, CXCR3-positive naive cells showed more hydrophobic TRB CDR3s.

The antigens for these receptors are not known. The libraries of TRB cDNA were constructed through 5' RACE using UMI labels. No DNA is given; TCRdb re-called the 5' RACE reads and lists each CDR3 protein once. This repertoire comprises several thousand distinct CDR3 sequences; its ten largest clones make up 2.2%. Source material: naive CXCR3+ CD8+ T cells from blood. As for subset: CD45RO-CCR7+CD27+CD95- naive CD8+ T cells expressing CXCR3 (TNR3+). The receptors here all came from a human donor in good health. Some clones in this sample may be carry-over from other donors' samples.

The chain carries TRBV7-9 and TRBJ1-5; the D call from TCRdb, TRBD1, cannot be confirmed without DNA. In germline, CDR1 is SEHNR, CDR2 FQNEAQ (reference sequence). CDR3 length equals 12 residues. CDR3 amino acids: CASTSTGYAQHF.

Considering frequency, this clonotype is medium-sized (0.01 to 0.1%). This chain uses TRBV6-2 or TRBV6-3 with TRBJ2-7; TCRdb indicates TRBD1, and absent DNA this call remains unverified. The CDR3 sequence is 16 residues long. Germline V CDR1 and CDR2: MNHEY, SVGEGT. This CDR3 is CASSYSWTGSDYEQYF.

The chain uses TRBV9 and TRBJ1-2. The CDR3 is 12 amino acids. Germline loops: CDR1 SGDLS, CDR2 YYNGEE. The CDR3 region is CASSVDNYGYTF.

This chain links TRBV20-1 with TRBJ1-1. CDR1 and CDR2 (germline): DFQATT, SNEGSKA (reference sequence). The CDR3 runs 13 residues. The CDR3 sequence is CSARVEGRAEAFF.

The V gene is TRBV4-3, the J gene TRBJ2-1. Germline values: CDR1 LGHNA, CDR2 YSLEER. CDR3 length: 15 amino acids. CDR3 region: CASSQGTGSYNEQFF.

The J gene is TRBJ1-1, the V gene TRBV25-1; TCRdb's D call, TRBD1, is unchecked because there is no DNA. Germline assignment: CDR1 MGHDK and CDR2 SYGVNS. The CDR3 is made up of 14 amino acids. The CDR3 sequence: CASRPTGANTEAFF.

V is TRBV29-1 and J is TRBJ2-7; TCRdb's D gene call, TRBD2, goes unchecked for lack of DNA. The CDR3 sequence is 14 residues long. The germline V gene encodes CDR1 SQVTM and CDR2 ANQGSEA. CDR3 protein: CSVVGSAGPSEQYF.

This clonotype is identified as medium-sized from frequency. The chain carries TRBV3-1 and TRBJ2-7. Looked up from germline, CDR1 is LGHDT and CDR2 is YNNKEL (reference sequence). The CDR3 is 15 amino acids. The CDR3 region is CASSQDWGTAYEQYF.

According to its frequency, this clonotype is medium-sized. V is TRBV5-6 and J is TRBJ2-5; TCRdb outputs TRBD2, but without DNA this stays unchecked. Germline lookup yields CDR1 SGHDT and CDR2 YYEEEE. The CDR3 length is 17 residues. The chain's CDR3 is CASSFDSTGGYQETQYF.

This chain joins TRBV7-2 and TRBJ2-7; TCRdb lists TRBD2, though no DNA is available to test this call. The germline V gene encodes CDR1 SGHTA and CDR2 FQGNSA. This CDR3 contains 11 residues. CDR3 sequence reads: CASTRGYEQYF. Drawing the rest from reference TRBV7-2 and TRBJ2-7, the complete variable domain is GAGVSQSPSNKVTEKGKDVELRCDPISGHTALYWYRQSLGQGLEFLIYFQGNSAPDKSGLPSDRFSAERTGGSVSTLTIQRTQQEDSAVYLCASTRGYEQYFGPGTRLTVT.

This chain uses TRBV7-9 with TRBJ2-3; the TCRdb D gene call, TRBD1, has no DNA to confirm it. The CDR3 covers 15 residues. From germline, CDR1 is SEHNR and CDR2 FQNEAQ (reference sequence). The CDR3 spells CASSATDRVPDTQYF.

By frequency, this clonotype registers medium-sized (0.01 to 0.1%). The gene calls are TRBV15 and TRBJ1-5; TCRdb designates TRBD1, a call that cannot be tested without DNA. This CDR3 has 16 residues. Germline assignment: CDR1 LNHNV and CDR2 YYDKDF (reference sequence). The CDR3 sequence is CATSREQGSSHQPQHF. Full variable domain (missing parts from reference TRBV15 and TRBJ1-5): DAMVIQNPRYQVTQFGKPVTLSCSQTLNHNVMYWYQQKSSQAPKLLFHYYDKDFNNEADTPDNFQSRRPNTSFCFLDIRSPGLGDTAMYLCATSREQGSSHQPQHFGDGTRLSIL.

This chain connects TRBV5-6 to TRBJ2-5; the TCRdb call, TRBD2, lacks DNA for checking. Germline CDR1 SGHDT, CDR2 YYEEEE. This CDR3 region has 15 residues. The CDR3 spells CASSLVTSGGVLQYF.

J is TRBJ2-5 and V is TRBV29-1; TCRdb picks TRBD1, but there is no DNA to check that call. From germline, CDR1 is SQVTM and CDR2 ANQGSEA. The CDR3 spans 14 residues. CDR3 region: CSVGDRDYQETQYF.

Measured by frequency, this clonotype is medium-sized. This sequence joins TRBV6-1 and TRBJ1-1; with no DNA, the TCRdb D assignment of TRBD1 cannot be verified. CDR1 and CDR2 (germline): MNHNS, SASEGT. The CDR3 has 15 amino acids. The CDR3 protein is CASSPGTPWGTEAFF.

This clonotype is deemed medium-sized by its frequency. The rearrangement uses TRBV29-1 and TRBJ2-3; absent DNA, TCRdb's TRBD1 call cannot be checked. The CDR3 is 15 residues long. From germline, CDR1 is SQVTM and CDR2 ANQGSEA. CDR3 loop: CSVEKASRGTDTQYF.

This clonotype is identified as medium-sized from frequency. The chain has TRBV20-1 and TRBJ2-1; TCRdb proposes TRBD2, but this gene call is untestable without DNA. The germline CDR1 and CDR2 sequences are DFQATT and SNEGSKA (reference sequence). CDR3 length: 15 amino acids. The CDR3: CSARKGLEGVGEQFF.

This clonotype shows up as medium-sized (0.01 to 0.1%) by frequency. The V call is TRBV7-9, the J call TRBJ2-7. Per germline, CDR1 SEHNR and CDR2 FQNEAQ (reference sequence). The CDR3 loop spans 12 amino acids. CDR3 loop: CASSLAPHEQYF.

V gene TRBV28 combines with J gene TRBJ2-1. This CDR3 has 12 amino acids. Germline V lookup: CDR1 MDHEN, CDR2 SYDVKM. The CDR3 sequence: CASSLTVWEQFF.

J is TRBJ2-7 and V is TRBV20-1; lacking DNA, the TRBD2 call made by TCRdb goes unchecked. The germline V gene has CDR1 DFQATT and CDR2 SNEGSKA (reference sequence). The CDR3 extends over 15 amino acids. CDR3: CSAAGTSGTTYEQYF.

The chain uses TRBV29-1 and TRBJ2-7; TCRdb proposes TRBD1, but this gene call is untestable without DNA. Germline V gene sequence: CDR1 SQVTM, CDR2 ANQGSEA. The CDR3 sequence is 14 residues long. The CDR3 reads CSVAAGGPTYEQYF.

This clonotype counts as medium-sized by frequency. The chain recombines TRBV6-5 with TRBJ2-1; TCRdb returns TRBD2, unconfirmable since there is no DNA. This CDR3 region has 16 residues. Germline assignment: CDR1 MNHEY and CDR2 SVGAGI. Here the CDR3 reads CASWTSGGGKGNEQFF.

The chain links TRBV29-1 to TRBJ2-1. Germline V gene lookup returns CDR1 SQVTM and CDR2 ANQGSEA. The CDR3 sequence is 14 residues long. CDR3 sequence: CSAEGGSSYNEQFF.

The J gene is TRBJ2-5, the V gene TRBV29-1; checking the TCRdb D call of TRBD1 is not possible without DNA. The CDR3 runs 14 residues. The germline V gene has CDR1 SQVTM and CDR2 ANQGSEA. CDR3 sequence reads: CSVERDRGPETQYF.

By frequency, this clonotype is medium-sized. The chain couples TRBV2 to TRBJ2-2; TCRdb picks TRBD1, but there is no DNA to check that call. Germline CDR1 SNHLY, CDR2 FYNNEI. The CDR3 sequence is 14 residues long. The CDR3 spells CASSVGTATGELFF. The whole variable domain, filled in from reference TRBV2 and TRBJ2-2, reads EPEVTQTPSHQVTQMGQEVILRCVPISNHLYFYWYRQILGQKVEFLVSFYNNEISEKSEIFDDQFSVERPDGSNFTLKIRSTKLEDSAMYFCASSVGTATGELFFGEGSRLTVL.

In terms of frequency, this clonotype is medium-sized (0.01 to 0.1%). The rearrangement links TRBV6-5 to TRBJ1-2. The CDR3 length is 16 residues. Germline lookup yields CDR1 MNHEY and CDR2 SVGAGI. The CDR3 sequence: CASTKTYRFPNYGYTF.

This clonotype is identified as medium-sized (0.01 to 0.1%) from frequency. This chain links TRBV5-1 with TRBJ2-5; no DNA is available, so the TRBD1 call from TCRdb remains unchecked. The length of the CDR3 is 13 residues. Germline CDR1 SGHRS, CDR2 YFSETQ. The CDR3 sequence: CASSSKAGGLQYF.

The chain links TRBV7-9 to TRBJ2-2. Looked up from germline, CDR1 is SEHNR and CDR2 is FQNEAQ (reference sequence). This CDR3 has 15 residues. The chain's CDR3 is CASSQVVVNTGELFF.

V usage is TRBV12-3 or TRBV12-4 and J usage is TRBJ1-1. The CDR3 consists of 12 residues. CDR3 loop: CASSFVGTEAFF.

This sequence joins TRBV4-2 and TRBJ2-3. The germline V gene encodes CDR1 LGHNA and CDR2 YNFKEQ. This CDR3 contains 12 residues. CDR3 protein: CASSQDGDTQYF.